The clone carrying this T cell receptor beta chain has a count of ten or more. First-strand cDNA relied on TRAV- and TRBV-specific primers spanning alpha and beta chains. Using a constant-region primer together with a V-primer adapter, TCRs were subjected to 15 to 25 PCR cycles of amplification. The authors amplified isolated mRNA by in vitro transcription. TCRdb passed the reads through MiXCR, listing each CDR3 protein once. The sample contains roughly 100,000 distinct CDR3 sequences, less than 25% of which appear only once. This record comes from a study of low-dose radiotherapy and immunotherapy resistance in tumors. As to time point: after trial treatment. As for treatment: LDRT plus nivolumab, ipilimumab, low-dose cyclophosphamide and aspirin (RACIN trial). V gave up 1 base and J gave up 2 bases; unmatched junction bases: 14. Germline CDR1 DFQATT, CDR2 SNEGSKA (reference sequence). CDR3 length equals 18 residues.

Specimen: PBMCs, collected after low-dose radiotherapy plus immunotherapy. The receptor comes from a female donor with ovarian cancer. This chain connects TRBV20-1 to TRBJ2-4, with 7 bases fitting TRBD2. CDR3 region: CSARGGGGERHTKNIQYF. The CDR3 nucleotides read TGCAGTGCTAGAGGGGGGGGGGGAGAACGGCATACCAAAAACATTCAGTACTTC.